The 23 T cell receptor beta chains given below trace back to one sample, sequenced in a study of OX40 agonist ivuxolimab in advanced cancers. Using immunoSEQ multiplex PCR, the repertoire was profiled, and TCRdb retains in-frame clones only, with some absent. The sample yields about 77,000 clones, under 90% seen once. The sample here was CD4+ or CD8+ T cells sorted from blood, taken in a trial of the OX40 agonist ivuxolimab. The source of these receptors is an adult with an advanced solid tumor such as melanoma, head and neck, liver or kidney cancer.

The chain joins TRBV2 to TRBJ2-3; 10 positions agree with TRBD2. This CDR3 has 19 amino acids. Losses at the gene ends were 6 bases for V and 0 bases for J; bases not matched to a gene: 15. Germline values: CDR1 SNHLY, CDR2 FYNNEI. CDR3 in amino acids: CASSRTGSPSGGSTDTQYF. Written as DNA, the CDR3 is TGTGCCAGCAGCAGAACCGGGAGCCCTAGCGGGGGAAGCACAGATACGCAGTATTTT. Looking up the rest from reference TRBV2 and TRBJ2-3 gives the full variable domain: EPEVTQTPSHQVTQMGQEVILRCVPISNHLYFYWYRQILGQKVEFLVSFYNNEISEKSEIFDDQFSVERPDGSNFTLKIRSTKLEDSAMYFCASSRTGSPSGGSTDTQYFGPGTRLTVL.

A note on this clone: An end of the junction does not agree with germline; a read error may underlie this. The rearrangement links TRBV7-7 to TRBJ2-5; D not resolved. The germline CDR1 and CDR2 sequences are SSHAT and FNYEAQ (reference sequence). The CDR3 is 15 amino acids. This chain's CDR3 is CASSLVGGQQETQYF. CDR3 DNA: TGTGCTAGCAGCTTAGTGGGTGGGCAGCAAGAGACCCAGTACTTC. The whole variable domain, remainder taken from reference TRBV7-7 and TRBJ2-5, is GAGVSQSPRYKVTKRGQDVTLRCDPISSHATLYWYQQALGQGPEFLTYFNYEAQPDKSGLPSDRFSAERPEGSISTLTIQRTEQRDSAMYRCASSLVGGQQETQYFGPGTRLLVL.

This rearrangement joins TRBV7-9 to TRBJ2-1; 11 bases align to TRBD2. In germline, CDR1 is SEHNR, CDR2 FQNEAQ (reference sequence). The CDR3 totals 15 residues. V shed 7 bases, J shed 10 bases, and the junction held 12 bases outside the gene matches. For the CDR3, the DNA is TGTGCCAGCATCTTCTCAGGACTAGCGGGCGTCGAGCAGTTCTTC. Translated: CASIFSGLAGVEQFF.

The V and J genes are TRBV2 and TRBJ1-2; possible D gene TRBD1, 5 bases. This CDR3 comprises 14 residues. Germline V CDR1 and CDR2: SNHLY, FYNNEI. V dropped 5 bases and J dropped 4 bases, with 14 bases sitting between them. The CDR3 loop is CASSMVRETYGYTF. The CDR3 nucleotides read TGTGCCAGCAGTATGGTCAGGGAGACCTATGGCTACACCTTC.

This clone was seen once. The CDR3 bases are TGTGCCAGCAGTCCGTTCAATCAGCCCCAGCATTTT. Translation: CASSPFNQPQHF. V gene TRBV28 combines with J gene TRBJ1-5, with D hard to call. The germline V gene has CDR1 MDHEN and CDR2 SYDVKM. This CDR3 spans 12 amino acids. Trimming cost V 5 bases and J 3 bases, with 5 bases left between them.

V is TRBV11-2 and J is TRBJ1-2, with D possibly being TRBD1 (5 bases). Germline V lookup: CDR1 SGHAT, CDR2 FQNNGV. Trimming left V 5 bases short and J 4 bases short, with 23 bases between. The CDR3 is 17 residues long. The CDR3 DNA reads TGTGCCAGCAGCCCCTTCTGGGGCAGGTCGCGCTCCTATGGCTACACCTTC. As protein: CASSPFWGRSRSYGYTF. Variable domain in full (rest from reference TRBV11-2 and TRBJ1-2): EAGVAQSPRYKIIEKRQSVAFWCNPISGHATLYWYQQILGQGPKLLIQFQNNGVVDDSQLPKDRFSAERLKGVDSTLKIQPAKLEDSAVYLCASSPFWGRSRSYGYTFGSGTRLTVV.

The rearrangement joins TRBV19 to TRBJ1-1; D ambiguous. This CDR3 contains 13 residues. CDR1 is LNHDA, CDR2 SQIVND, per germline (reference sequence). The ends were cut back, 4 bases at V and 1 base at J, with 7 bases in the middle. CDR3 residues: CASSSTWNTEAFF. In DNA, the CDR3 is TGTGCCAGTAGTAGCACCTGGAACACTGAAGCTTTCTTT.

For the CDR3, the DNA is TGTGCCAGCAGCCCGGGGGGACAGGGGGTTGGTGAGCAGTTCTTC. Translation gives CASSPGGQGVGEQFF. This chain uses TRBV5-4 with TRBJ2-1; TRBD1 agrees at 11 bases. Germline CDR1 SGHNT, CDR2 YYREEE (reference sequence). Trimming took 4 bases from V and 9 from J; bases not matched to a gene: 9. There are 15 residues in the CDR3.

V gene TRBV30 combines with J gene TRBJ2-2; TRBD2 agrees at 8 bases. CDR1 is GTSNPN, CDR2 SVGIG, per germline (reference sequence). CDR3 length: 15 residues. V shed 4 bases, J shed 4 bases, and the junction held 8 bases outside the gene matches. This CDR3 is CAWTLSGGSTGELFF. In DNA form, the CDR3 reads TGTGCCTGGACATTGAGCGGGGGCAGCACCGGGGAGCTGTTTTTT. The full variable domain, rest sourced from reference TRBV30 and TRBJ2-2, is SQTIHQWPATLVQPVGSPLSLECTVEGTSNPNLYWYRQAAGRGLQLLFYSVGIGQISSEVPQNLSASRPQDRQFILSSKKLLLSDSGFYLCAWTLSGGSTGELFFGEGSRLTVL.

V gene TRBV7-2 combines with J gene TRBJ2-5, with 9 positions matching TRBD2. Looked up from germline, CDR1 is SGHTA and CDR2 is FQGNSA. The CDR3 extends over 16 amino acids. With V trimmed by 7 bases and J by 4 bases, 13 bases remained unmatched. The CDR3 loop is CASTQRLAGARETQYF. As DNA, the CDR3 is TGTGCCAGCACCCAGAGGTTAGCGGGGGCGCGAGAGACCCAGTACTTC.

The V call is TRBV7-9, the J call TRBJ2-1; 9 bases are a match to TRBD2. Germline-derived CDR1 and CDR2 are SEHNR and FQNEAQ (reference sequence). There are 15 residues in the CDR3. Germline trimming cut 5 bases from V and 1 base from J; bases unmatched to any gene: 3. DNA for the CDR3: TGTGCCAGCAGCAGCGGGGGGTCTTCCTACAATGAGCAGTTCTTC. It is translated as CASSSGGSSYNEQFF.

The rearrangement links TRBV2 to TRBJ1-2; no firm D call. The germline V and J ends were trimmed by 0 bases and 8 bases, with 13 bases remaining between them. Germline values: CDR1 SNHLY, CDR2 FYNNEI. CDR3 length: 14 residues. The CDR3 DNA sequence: TGTGCCAGCAGTGAAGCGCGCAGCTCTGGGGGCTACACCTTC. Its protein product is CASSEARSSGGYTF.

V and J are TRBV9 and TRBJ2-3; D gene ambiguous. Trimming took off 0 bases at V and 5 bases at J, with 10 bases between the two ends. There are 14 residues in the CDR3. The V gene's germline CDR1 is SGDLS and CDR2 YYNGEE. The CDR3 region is CASSVGEVGDTQYF. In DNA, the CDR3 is TGTGCCAGCAGCGTAGGAGAGGTTGGAGATACGCAGTATTTT.

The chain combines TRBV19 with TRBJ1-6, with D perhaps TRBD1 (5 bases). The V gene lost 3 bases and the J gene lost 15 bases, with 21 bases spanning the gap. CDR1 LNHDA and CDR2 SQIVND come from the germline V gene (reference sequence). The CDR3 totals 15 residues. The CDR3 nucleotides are TGTGCCAGTAGTATTGCGGGCGGATACAGGTATGGCCTCCACTTT. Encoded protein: CASSIAGGYRYGLHF.

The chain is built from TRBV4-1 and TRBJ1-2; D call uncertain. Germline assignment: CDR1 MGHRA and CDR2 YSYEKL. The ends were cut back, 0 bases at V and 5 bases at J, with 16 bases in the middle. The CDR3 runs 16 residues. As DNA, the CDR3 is TGCGCCAGCAGCCAAGAAGCGAGGAGGGATGGGTATGGCTACACCTTC. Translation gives CASSQEARRDGYGYTF.

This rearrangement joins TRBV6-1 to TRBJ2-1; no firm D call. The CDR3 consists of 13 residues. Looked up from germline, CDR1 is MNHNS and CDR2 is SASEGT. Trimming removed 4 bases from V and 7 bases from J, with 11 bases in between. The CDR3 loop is CASSVHVDNEQFF. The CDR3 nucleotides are TGTGCCAGCAGTGTGCATGTGGATAATGAGCAGTTCTTC.

The chain's CDR3 is CASSWDRGTDTQYF. The CDR3 nucleotides read TGTGCCAGCAGCTGGGACAGGGGTACAGATACGCAGTATTTT. The rearrangement uses TRBV11-1 and TRBJ2-3; TRBD1 agrees at 10 bases. Unmatched junction bases numbered 1, after V lost 4 bases and J lost 3 bases. The length of the CDR3 is 14 residues. CDR1 SGHAT and CDR2 FQDESV come from the germline V gene (reference sequence).

The CDR3 is CASSSAGTDTEAFF. CDR3 nucleotide sequence: TGTGCCAGCAGTTCCGCAGGGACGGACACTGAAGCTTTCTTT. The chain employs TRBV28 and TRBJ1-1; D perhaps matches TRBD1 (5 bases). CDR1 and CDR2 from the germline V gene are MDHEN and SYDVKM. V was clipped by 4 bases and J by 3 bases, with 12 bases between them. The CDR3 runs to 14 residues.

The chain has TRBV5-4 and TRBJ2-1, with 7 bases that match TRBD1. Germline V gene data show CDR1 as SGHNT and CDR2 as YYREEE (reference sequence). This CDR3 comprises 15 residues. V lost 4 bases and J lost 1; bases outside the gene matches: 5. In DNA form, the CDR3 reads TGTGCCAGCAGCGAAACAGGGGATTCCTACAATGAGCAGTTCTTC. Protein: CASSETGDSYNEQFF.

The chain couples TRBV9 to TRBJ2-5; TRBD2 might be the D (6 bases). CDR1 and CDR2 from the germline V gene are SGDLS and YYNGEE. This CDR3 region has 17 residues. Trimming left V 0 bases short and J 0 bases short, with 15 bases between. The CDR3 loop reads CASSVGGRGNHQETQYF. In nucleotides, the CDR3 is TGTGCCAGCAGCGTAGGGGGCCGCGGGAATCACCAAGAGACCCAGTACTTC.

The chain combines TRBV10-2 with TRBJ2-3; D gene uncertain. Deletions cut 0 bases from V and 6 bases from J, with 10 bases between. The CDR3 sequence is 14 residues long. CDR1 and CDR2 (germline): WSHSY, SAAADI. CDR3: CASSESRDGDTQYF. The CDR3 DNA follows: TGCGCCAGCAGTGAGTCGCGCGATGGTGATACGCAGTATTTT.

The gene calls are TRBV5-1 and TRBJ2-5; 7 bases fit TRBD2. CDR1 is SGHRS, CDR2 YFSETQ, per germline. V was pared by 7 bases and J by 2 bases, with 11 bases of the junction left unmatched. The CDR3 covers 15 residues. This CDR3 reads CASLSGGGVQETQYF. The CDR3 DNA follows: TGCGCCAGCCTCTCGGGGGGAGGGGTGCAAGAGACCCAGTACTTC.

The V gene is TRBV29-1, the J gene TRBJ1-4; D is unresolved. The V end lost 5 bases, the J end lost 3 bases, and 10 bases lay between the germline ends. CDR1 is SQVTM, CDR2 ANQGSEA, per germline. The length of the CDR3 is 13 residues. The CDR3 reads CSVRGVSNEKLFF. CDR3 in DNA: TGCAGCGTTAGAGGAGTCTCTAATGAAAAACTGTTTTTT.